The 25 T cell receptor beta chains presented below share a single source sample, sequenced in a study of radiotherapy plus CTLA-4 blockade in lung cancer. Sequenced by immunoSEQ multiplex PCR; TCRdb stores in-frame clones only, minus some. The data contain about 68,000 clones, roughly 85% of them singletons. The sequenced sample was peripheral blood, obtained from a patient treated with radiotherapy plus ipilimumab. The source of these receptors is a human donor with non-small cell lung cancer who had a complete response to radiotherapy plus ipilimumab.

The CDR3 loop is CASSLERGHIQYF. The CDR3 coding sequence is TGTGCCAGCAGCTTAGAGCGCGGACACATTCAGTACTTC. This chain uses TRBV7-2 with TRBJ2-4; D remains ambiguous. The CDR3 runs to 13 residues. Trimming took off 1 base at V and 8 bases at J, with 9 bases between the two ends. Looked up from germline, CDR1 is SGHTA and CDR2 is FQGNSA.

The gene calls are TRBV7-2 and TRBJ2-7; D might be TRBD1 or TRBD2, each matching 7 bases. CDR1 is SGHTA, CDR2 FQGNSA, per germline. The CDR3 has 16 residues. Deletions cut 2 bases from V and 3 bases from J, with 17 bases between. The CDR3 region is CASSLYWEGALYEQYF. For the CDR3, the DNA is TGTGCCAGCAGCTTATATTGGGAGGGGGCCCTCTACGAGCAGTACTTC.

The rearrangement links TRBV12-5 to TRBJ2-7; TRBD2 aligns across 10 bases. The CDR3 has 16 residues. Unmatched junction bases numbered 3, after V lost 0 bases and J lost 1 base. Germline CDR1 LGHNT, CDR2 FRNRAP. CDR3 sequence reads: CASGLVAGGKSYEQYF. CDR3 sequence (DNA): TGTGCTAGTGGTTTGGTAGCGGGGGGGAAATCCTACGAGCAGTACTTC.

The rearrangement uses TRBV5-1 and TRBJ1-2; no firm D call. Trimming stripped 6 bases from V and 0 bases from J, with 12 bases between. This CDR3 spans 14 amino acids. Looked up from germline, CDR1 is SGHRS and CDR2 is YFSETQ. Here the CDR3 DNA reads TGCGCCAGCACTTGGAGTGATACTAACTATGGCTACACCTTC. Translated, it gives CASTWSDTNYGYTF. The entire variable domain, with the rest obtained from reference TRBV5-1 and TRBJ1-2, is as follows: KAGVTQTPRYLIKTRGQQVTLSCSPISGHRSVSWYQQTPGQGLQFLFEYFSETQRNKGNFPGRFSGRQFSNSRSEMNVSTLELGDSALYLCASTWSDTNYGYTFGSGTRLTVV.

The J gene is TRBJ2-3, the V gene TRBV19; 8 bases are a match to TRBD2. This CDR3 contains 15 residues. Unmatched junction bases numbered 5, after V lost 4 bases and J lost 2 bases. Germline values: CDR1 LNHDA, CDR2 SQIVND (reference sequence). The CDR3 DNA is TGTGCCAGTAGTAAAAGCGGGGGAACCACAGATACGCAGTATTTT. Protein product: CASSKSGGTTDTQYF.

This rearrangement joins TRBV4-1 to TRBJ2-7; 7 nucleotides line up with TRBD2. Per the germline V gene, CDR1 is MGHRA and CDR2 is YSYEKL. J was trimmed by 2 bases and V by 3 bases; bases with no gene match: 10. The length of the CDR3 is 16 residues. The CDR3 sequence is CASSQSGTTIPYEQYV. The CDR3 DNA reads as TGCGCCAGCAGCCAGTCCGGGACTACCATTCCCTACGAGCAGTACGTC.

This clone is a singleton in its sample. The chain has TRBV14 and TRBJ2-5; either TRBD1 or TRBD2 may supply D (5 bases each). Germline CDR1 and CDR2: SGHDN and FVKESK. V gave up 0 bases and J gave up 5 bases, with 13 bases separating them. CDR3 length: 15 amino acids. The CDR3 nucleotides read TGTGCCAGCAGCCAAGAAGGGAGACAGCGGGAGACCCAGTACTTC. Its protein product is CASSQEGRQRETQYF.

The chain carries TRBV7-2 and TRBJ1-5; D perhaps matches TRBD1 (6 bases). Germline V CDR1 and CDR2: SGHTA, FQGNSA. This CDR3 contains 15 residues. V was pared by 3 bases and J by 7 bases, with 16 bases between. For the CDR3, the DNA is TGTGCCAGCAGCTTCGGATCGGGGGCCGGGCAGCCCCAGCATTTT. It translates to CASSFGSGAGQPQHF.

This clone has a single count. This chain uses TRBV18 with TRBJ2-5; perhaps TRBD2 as D (5 bases). CDR3 size: 14 residues. The V gene lost 3 bases and the J gene lost 3 bases, with 11 bases spanning the gap. Germline CDR1 KGHSH, CDR2 LQKENI. The CDR3 sequence is CASSPLRGKETQYF. The CDR3 region has the DNA TGTGCCAGCTCACCCCTCCGGGGAAAAGAGACCCAGTACTTC.

The J gene is TRBJ1-4, the V gene TRBV10-3, with D unclear. The CDR3 is made up of 15 amino acids. The V gene's germline CDR1 is ENHRY and CDR2 SYGVKD. The V end lost 0 bases, the J end lost 8 bases, and 13 bases lay between the germline ends. The CDR3 region is CAISESTGVNEKLFF. CDR3 DNA: TGTGCCATCAGTGAGTCGACCGGGGTGAACGAAAAACTGTTTTTT.

The chain links TRBV25-1 to TRBJ1-4; 7 bases agree with TRBD1. With V trimmed by 5 bases and J by 5 bases, 11 bases remained unmatched. The germline CDR1 and CDR2 sequences are MGHDK and SYGVNS. The CDR3 covers 16 residues. CDR3 sequence (DNA): TGTGCCAGCAGTCCAGGGACAGCCAGCGGAAATGAAAAACTGTTTTTT. It yields the protein CASSPGTASGNEKLFF. The full variable domain, its missing parts supplied by reference TRBV25-1 and TRBJ1-4, is EADIYQTPRYLVIGTGKKITLECSQTMGHDKMYWYQQDPGMELHLIHYSYGVNSTEKGDLSSESTVSRIRTEHFPLTLESARPSHTSQYLCASSPGTASGNEKLFFGSGTQLSVL.

The chain couples TRBV12-5 to TRBJ1-5, with 9 nucleotides matching TRBD1. J gave up 6 bases and V 1 base, and 4 bases lay outside the gene matches. Germline CDR1 and CDR2: LGHNT and FRNRAP. This CDR3 is 15 amino acids long. The CDR3 loop is CASGLDDRGVQPQHF. In nucleotides, the CDR3 is TGTGCTAGTGGTTTGGACGACAGGGGGGTTCAGCCCCAGCATTTT.

CDR3 nucleotide sequence: TGTGCCAGCAGCTTTAGTGACTCTGGGGCCAACGTCCTGACTTTC. Translated, it gives CASSFSDSGANVLTF. The genes are TRBV7-2 and TRBJ2-6; D gene unclear. The CDR3 runs to 15 residues. Germline V gene sequence: CDR1 SGHTA, CDR2 FQGNSA. Trimming removed 3 bases from V and 0 bases from J, with 6 bases in between. Full variable domain (outside the CDR3, taken from reference TRBV7-2 and TRBJ2-6): GAGVSQSPSNKVTEKGKDVELRCDPISGHTALYWYRQSLGQGLEFLIYFQGNSAPDKSGLPSDRFSAERTGGSVSTLTIQRTQQEDSAVYLCASSFSDSGANVLTFGAGSRLTVL.

The V call is TRBV15, the J call TRBJ1-2, with 8 bases matching TRBD1. The CDR3 runs to 15 residues. V gave up 6 bases and J gave up 5 bases; unmatched junction bases: 11. Looked up from germline, CDR1 is LNHNV and CDR2 is YYDKDF (reference sequence). The CDR3 reads CATRADRGRLYGYTF. CDR3 nucleotide sequence: TGTGCCACCAGAGCCGACAGGGGACGATTGTATGGCTACACCTTC.

The chain links TRBV6-1 to TRBJ2-5; tentative D call: TRBD2 (6 bases). V was cut by 7 bases and J by 7 bases, with 19 bases left in between. CDR3 length equals 14 residues. The germline CDR1 and CDR2 sequences are MNHNS and SASEGT. The CDR3 DNA reads TGTGCCAGCACCATTACAGGCGTGGGGGGGACCCAGTACTTC. Its translation is CASTITGVGGTQYF.

The V gene is TRBV6-1, the J gene TRBJ1-3; a weak D match, TRBD1 (5 bases). Germline loops: CDR1 MNHNS, CDR2 SASEGT. The length of the CDR3 is 15 residues. V lost 7 bases to trimming and J lost 2 bases, with 15 bases between them. The DNA of the CDR3 is TGTGCCAGCACCTTGAACTGGGGCCCTGGAAACACCATATATTTT. Translating gives CASTLNWGPGNTIYF.

The chain recombines TRBV5-1 with TRBJ2-3; tentative D call: TRBD1 (6 bases). The germline V and J ends were trimmed by 0 bases and 6 bases, with 11 bases remaining between them. This CDR3 region has 14 residues. The germline V gene has CDR1 SGHRS and CDR2 YFSETQ. The DNA of the CDR3 is TGCGCCAGCAGCTTGGCAGGGGCAGAGGATACGCAGTATTTT. Its protein product is CASSLAGAEDTQYF.

This rearrangement joins TRBV11-2 to TRBJ1-2; maybe TRBD1 (6 bases). CDR1 SGHAT and CDR2 FQNNGV come from the germline V gene. Deletions cut 1 base from V and 5 bases from J, with 17 bases between. The CDR3 covers 16 residues. CDR3 sequence: CASSLGIGGALYGYTF. In DNA, the CDR3 is TGTGCCAGCAGCTTAGGGATAGGGGGGGCCCTTTATGGCTACACCTTC.

The chain recombines TRBV12-5 with TRBJ2-5, with a tentative D call TRBD1 (6 bases). The CDR3 totals 14 residues. V was cut by 6 bases and J by 1 base, with 12 bases left in between. The germline CDR1 and CDR2 sequences are LGHNT and FRNRAP. The DNA of the CDR3 is TGTGCTAGTGGAGTAGGACAGTCCCAAGAGACCCAGTACTTC. Translating gives CASGVGQSQETQYF.

The chain joins TRBV28 to TRBJ1-2; no clear D. V lost 2 bases and J 2 bases, leaving 15 bases between the germline ends. Germline CDR1 is MDHEN and CDR2 is SYDVKM. The CDR3 runs 16 residues. This chain's CDR3 is CASSLGTAGANYGYTF. DNA of the CDR3: TGTGCCAGCAGTTTAGGAACAGCTGGAGCCAACTATGGCTACACCTTC.

V gene TRBV4-1 combines with J gene TRBJ1-6; 9 bases are a match to TRBD1. This CDR3 contains 17 residues. Germline V lookup: CDR1 MGHRA, CDR2 YSYEKL. J gave up 9 bases and V 3 bases, and 12 bases lay outside the gene matches. CDR3 amino acids: CASSQRVEGTGSSPLHF. The DNA of the CDR3 is TGCGCCAGCAGCCAGCGGGTGGAAGGGACAGGGTCTTCACCCCTCCACTTT.

This clone was seen once. The rearrangement uses TRBV28 and TRBJ1-1, with D unclear. Germline V lookup: CDR1 MDHEN, CDR2 SYDVKM. The CDR3 totals 13 residues. The ends were cut back, 5 bases at V and 6 bases at J, with 13 bases in the middle. The CDR3 DNA follows: TGTGCCAGCAGTCGCGAGGCGCGGGCTGAAGCTTTCTTT. Translated: CASSREARAEAFF.

The V gene is TRBV7-6, the J gene TRBJ2-3; 8 nucleotides agree with TRBD2. Germline trimming cut 2 bases from V and 11 bases from J; bases unmatched to any gene: 9. The germline CDR1 and CDR2 sequences are SGHVS and FNYEAQ. The CDR3 has 14 amino acids. The CDR3 DNA reads as TGTGCCAGCAGCTTATTCGGGGGGGGCAGGGGGCAGTATTTT. It is translated as CASSLFGGGRGQYF.

This clone was seen only once. The chain is built from TRBV18 and TRBJ1-1; TRBD1 aligns across 9 bases. Per the germline V gene, CDR1 is KGHSH and CDR2 is LQKENI. The CDR3 is made up of 14 amino acids. The J segment lost 6 bases and the V segment lost 0 bases, leaving 2 bases of the junction unmatched. CDR3 amino acids: CASSPPRQGAEAFF. The CDR3 DNA is TGTGCCAGCTCACCACCGAGACAGGGGGCTGAAGCTTTCTTT.

V gene TRBV5-5 combines with J gene TRBJ2-7; D perhaps matches TRBD2 (5 bases). Germline V gene data show CDR1 as SGHKS and CDR2 as YYEKEE (reference sequence). The CDR3 is 12 residues long. The germline V and J ends were trimmed by 5 bases and 7 bases, with 13 bases remaining between them. The CDR3, as DNA: TGTGCCAGCAGGGCTCCGTCGGGAGAGCAGTACGTC. This codes for CASRAPSGEQYV.